This T cell receptor beta chain was documented in a study of blood T cell repertoires in COVID-19. Only in-frame clones appear in the TCRdb table, and some are missing; sequencing was by immunoSEQ multiplex PCR. This repertoire shows roughly 200,000 clones, approximately 91% found once; its top ten account for around 1.7%. Germline V gives CDR1 MNHEY, CDR2 SVGAGI. The V gene end was trimmed by 8 bases and the J gene end by 4 bases; junction bases not matched to a gene: 11. The CDR3 length is 15 residues. The TCR sequence derives from a man aged 18 to 29 with active or convalescent COVID-19. V and J are TRBV6-5 and TRBJ1-1; 9 bases match TRBD1. The sequencing input was peripheral blood. The CDR3 region is CASSDRGKWGTEAFF. For the CDR3, the DNA is TGTGCCAGCTCGGACAGGGGCAAATGGGGCACTGAAGCTTTCTTT.